One sample yielded the 8 T cell receptor beta chains listed below, sequenced in a study of blood T cell repertoires in COVID-19. Repertoires were generated with immunoSEQ multiplex PCR, while TCRdb's copy carries only in-frame clones and drops some. The sample contains 160,000 or so clones, about 84% of which appear only once. The sequenced sample consisted of PBMCs or T cells enriched from blood (not recorded which). The receptors derive from a woman in her thirties or forties with acute COVID-19.

The chain joins TRBV3-1 (or the pseudogene TRBV3-2) to TRBJ2-2; D gene unclear. CDR3 size: 14 residues. Germline CDR1 is LGHDT and CDR2 is YNNKEL (reference sequence). V was pared by 4 bases and J by 1 base, with 7 bases between. The chain's CDR3 is CASSPDLNTGELFF. DNA of the CDR3: TGTGCCAGCAGCCCCGACTTGAACACCGGGGAGCTGTTTTTT.

The count of this clone is one. Germline and junction disagree at one end, which may indicate a read error. J is TRBJ2-1 and V is TRBV12-5; no clear D. The CDR3 has 12 amino acids. The germline CDR1 and CDR2 sequences are LGHNT and FRNRAP. In DNA form, the CDR3 reads TGTGCTAGTGGTTCCACGGGTCCTCCTATGGTCTTC. It specifies CASGSTGPPMVF.

This chain uses TRBV5-1 with TRBJ2-5; D is perhaps TRBD1 (6 bases). The V gene lost 2 bases and the J gene lost 1 base, with 15 bases spanning the gap. This CDR3 contains 16 residues. CDR1 and CDR2 (germline): SGHRS, YFSETQ. CDR3 DNA: TGCGCCAGCAGCTTCACCCCCGGACAGACCCAAGAGACCCAGTACTTC. It translates to CASSFTPGQTQETQYF.

A note on this clone: A much more abundant neighbour one base away suggests this may be a read error. The chain couples TRBV4-1 to TRBJ1-6; 9 positions match TRBD1. The germline gives CDR1 MGHRA, CDR2 YSYEKL. The CDR3 totals 15 residues. J gave up 7 bases and V 4 bases, and 5 bases lay outside the gene matches. The CDR3 region has the DNA TGCGCCAGCAGCCCCCGGGACAGGGACAATTCACCCCTCCACTTT. Protein product: CASSPRDRDNSPLHF.

DNA of the CDR3: TGTGCCAGCAGTTTAGCGGTCCCCGGGGAGCTGTTTTTT. Protein: CASSLAVPGELFF. V and J are TRBV7-3 and TRBJ2-2; tentative D call: TRBD2 (6 bases). Germline CDR1 and CDR2: SGHTA and FQGTGA. V was clipped by 6 bases and J by 6 bases, with 11 bases between them. The CDR3 has 13 residues.

CDR3: CASSLRQDPNTEAFF. For the CDR3, the DNA is TGTGCCAGCAGCCTACGACAGGACCCGAACACTGAAGCTTTCTTT. The chain has TRBV3-1 (or the pseudogene TRBV3-2) and TRBJ1-1; a weak D match, TRBD1 (6 bases). The CDR3 runs 15 residues. Germline lookup yields CDR1 LGHDT and CDR2 YNNKEL (reference sequence). The germline V and J ends were trimmed by 4 bases and 1 base, with 13 bases remaining between them.

V and J are TRBV19 and TRBJ1-5; D not resolved. The CDR3 consists of 14 residues. Germline lookup yields CDR1 LNHDA and CDR2 SQIVND (reference sequence). V shed 3 bases and J shed 3 bases, with 9 bases lying between them. CDR3 nucleotides: TGTGCCAGTAGTATCAGCGATAACAATCAGCCCCAGCATTTT. This sequence encodes CASSISDNNQPQHF.

This clone was found a few times. V is TRBV7-2 and J is TRBJ2-3; 7 bases are a match to TRBD1. Per germline, CDR1 SGHTA and CDR2 FQGNSA. The length of the CDR3 is 16 residues. After removal of 5 bases from V and 1 base from J, the junction contained 9 bases not matched to a gene. The CDR3 bases are TGTGCCAGCAGCCCCAACACAGGACAGGGCACAGATACGCAGTATTTT. It translates to CASSPNTGQGTDTQYF.